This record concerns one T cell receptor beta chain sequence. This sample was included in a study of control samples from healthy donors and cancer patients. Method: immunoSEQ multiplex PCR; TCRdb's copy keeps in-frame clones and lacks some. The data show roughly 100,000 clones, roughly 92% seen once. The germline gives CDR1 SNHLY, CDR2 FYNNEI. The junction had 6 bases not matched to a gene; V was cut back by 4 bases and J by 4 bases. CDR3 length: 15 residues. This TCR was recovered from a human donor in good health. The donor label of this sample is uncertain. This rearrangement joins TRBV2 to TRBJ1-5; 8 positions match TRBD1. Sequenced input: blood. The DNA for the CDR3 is TGTGCCAGCAGTGGGGGACAGGAAACTAATCAGCCCCAGCATTTT. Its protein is CASSGGQETNQPQHF.